This T cell receptor (beta chain) originates from a study of shared clonotypes between healthy human individuals. Study-level information: CD8 memory received one plate per donor, CD8 naive two, CD4 memory three and CD4 naive three. Notes on the study in general: With a handful of donors compared, around 5% of naive CD4 clonotypes were shared.

To note about this clone: Its antigen is unknown. In the same sample, other DNA sequences code for this CDR3.

Data came from immunoSEQ multiplex PCR; TCRdb stores just in-frame clones and leaves some out. The table has a few million clones, more than 80% seen once. J lost 8 bases, V lost 6 bases, and 6 bases had no gene match. Germline V CDR1 and CDR2: DFQATT, SNEGSKA (reference sequence). The CDR3 totals 11 residues. The TCR sequence derives from a young man in good health. The chain joins TRBV20-1 to TRBJ1-2; 7 bases fit TRBD1. Material for sequencing was naive CD4+ T cells sorted from blood. Described subset: CD45RA+ positively selected. The CDR3 region has the DNA TGCAGTGCGCCAAGACAGGGAGGCTACACCTTC. It yields the protein CSAPRQGGYTF.